Listed below are T cell receptor beta chains from one sample, sequenced in a study of T cell responses to AZD1222 COVID-19 vaccine. The method was immunoSEQ multiplex PCR; TCRdb's version includes in-frame clones alone and lacks a portion of them. Of approximately 70,000 clones in the sample, around 89% are singletons; the top ten hold 9% to 10%. Sequencing was performed on peripheral blood, taken 28 days after the second dose of the MenACWY control vaccine. Every receptor here comes from an adult who received the MenACWY meningococcal vaccine as a control. Both conserved end residues are part of each CDR3. A D gene is named only where the DNA matches it firmly.

CDR3aa,len,v_gene,d_gene,j_gene
CATSVVSSYNEQFF,14,TRBV27,NA,TRBJ2-1
CASTRGVTEAFF,12,TRBV7-9,NA,TRBJ1-1
CASSQLRGRTDTQYF,15,TRBV14,NA,TRBJ2-3
CAISGTSGYTF,11,TRBV10-3,NA,TRBJ1-2
CASGLTGMETQYF,13,TRBV12-5,NA,TRBJ2-5
CAWGRTRIQYF,11,TRBV30,NA,TRBJ2-5
CPLQCWVRNTEAFF,14,TRBV5-4,NA,TRBJ1-1
CASGPTGENSPLHF,14,TRBV5-1,TRBD1,TRBJ1-6
CASEPGQRYGAEAFF,15,TRBV3-1/TRBV3-2,NA,TRBJ1-1
CASSWIPGPNYGYTF,15,TRBV6-4,NA,TRBJ1-2
CASSDRAGWADTQYF,15,TRBV6-1,NA,TRBJ2-3
CASSQDDRRAGEQFF,15,TRBV3-1/TRBV3-2,NA,TRBJ2-1
CASSPGQGAGYTF,13,TRBV6-6,TRBD1,TRBJ1-2
CASSQHSGPRSYTF,14,TRBV4-1,NA,TRBJ1-2
CASSRTPYEAFF,12,TRBV18,NA,TRBJ1-1
CASSPAGANVLTF,13,TRBV7-7,NA,TRBJ2-6